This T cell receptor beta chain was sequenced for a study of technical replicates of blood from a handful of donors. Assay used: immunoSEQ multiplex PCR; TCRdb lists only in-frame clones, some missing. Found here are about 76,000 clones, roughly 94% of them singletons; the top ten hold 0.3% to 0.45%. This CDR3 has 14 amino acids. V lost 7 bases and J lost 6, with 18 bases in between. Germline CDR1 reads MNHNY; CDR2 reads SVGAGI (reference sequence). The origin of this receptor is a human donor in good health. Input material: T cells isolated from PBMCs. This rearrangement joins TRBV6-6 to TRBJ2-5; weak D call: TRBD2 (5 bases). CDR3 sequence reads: CASTGLLPVQTQYF. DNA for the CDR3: TGTGCCAGCACCGGACTCCTCCCCGTCCAGACCCAGTACTTC.